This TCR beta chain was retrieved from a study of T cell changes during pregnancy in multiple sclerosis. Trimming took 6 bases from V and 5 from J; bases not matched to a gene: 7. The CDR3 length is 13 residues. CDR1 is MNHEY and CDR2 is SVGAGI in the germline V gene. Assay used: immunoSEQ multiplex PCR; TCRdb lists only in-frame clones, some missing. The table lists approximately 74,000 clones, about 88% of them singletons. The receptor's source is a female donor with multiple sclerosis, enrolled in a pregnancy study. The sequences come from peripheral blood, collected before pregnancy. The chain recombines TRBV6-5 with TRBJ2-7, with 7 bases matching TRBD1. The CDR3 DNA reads TGTGCCAGCAGCAAACAGGGGATCCACGAGCAGTACTTC. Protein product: CASSKQGIHEQYF.